The T cell receptor (beta chain) described here comes from a study of blood T cell repertoires in COVID-19. The V end lost 5 bases, the J end lost 5 bases, and 15 bases lay between the germline ends. The germline V gene has CDR1 SGHTA and CDR2 FQGTGA. CDR3 length: 15 amino acids. Original analysis: Researchers report that nucleated cell counts were estimated from reference gene primer amplification. The method was immunoSEQ multiplex PCR; TCRdb's version includes in-frame clones alone and lacks a portion of them. The V and J calls and clone size are taken from that table; D and trimming were inferred from the DNA. The table shows about 37,000 clones, with 65% to 85% occurring only once. This clone was detected a few times. Seattle-derived patients entered the study during active infection and were followed longitudinally.

The clonotype originates from a man between 65 and 85 years old with COVID-19, enrolled during active disease. V usage is TRBV7-3 and J usage is TRBJ2-2; D may be TRBD1 (5 bases). Sequenced input: peripheral blood. In DNA, the CDR3 is TGTGCCAGCAGCCCTCGCCAGGGTTGGACCGGGGAGCTGTTTTTT. Protein: CASSPRQGWTGELFF.